This T cell receptor beta chain was documented in a study of blood T cell repertoires in COVID-19. On the study more broadly: PBMCs, B-cell-depleted T cells, or T cells were the source of the cDNA or gDNA that made up the material.

Assay: immunoSEQ multiplex PCR; the TCRdb copy retains only in-frame clones and omits some. The sample has 98,000 or so clones, 88% seen once. The V and J ends lost 5 bases and 3 bases respectively, with 17 bases between them. The CDR3 consists of 17 residues. Germline CDR1 is MNHNY and CDR2 is SVGAGI (reference sequence). This chain uses TRBV6-6 with TRBJ2-6; weak D call: TRBD2 (7 bases). This receptor was identified in a human donor in a cohort sampled during active COVID-19. The sample taken for sequencing was peripheral blood. Here the CDR3 reads CASSQGRGSGGANVLTF. Here the CDR3 DNA reads TGTGCCAGCAGTCAGGGGAGGGGGAGCGGTGGGGCCAACGTCCTGACTTTC.